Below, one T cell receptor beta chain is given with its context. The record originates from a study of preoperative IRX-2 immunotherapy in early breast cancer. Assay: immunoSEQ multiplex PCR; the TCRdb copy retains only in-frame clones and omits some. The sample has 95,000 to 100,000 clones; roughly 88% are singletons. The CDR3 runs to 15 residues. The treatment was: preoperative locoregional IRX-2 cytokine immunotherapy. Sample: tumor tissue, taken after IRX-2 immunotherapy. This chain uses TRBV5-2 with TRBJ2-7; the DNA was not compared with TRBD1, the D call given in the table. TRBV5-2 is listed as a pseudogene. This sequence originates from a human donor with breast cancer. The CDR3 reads CASSRQIGISYEQYF. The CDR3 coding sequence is TGTGCCAGCAGTCGACAGATTGGCATATCCTACGAGCAGTACTTC.